These T cell receptor beta chains were read from a single sample in a study of T cell changes during pregnancy in multiple sclerosis. Produced via immunoSEQ multiplex PCR; TCRdb's table is partial and in-frame only. Here the sample spans tens of thousands of clones, about 90% being singletons. The input for sequencing was CD4+ T cells from peripheral blood mononuclear cells, taken before pregnancy. The receptors were gathered from a female donor with multiple sclerosis, enrolled in a pregnancy study. The CDR3 runs from the conserved cysteine through the conserved F or W. Each record gives: D gene, V gene, J gene, clone size, CDR3 protein, CDR3 DNA. A D gene is named only where the DNA matches it firmly. Clone size, where shown, is once, few, many, or a class for clones that have expanded.

-	TRBV5-4	TRBJ2-1	-	CASSFWAVRNEQFF	TGTGCCAGCAGCTTCTGGGCCGTAAGGAATGAGCAGTTCTTC
TRBD1	TRBV10-3	TRBJ1-3	-	CAISRGQGSGNTIYF	TGTGCCATCAGTAGGGGACAGGGGTCTGGAAACACCATATATTTT
-	TRBV18	TRBJ2-7	-	CASSLEYGQLLSF	TGTGCCAGCTCACTCGAATATGGACAGCTCCTTTCCTTC
TRBD1	TRBV9	TRBJ1-2	-	CASSVGTGGDYGYTF	TGTGCCAGCAGCGTAGGCACAGGGGGCGACTATGGCTACACCTTC
-	TRBV6-5	TRBJ1-1	-	CASIIPAGMGVEAFF	TGTGCCAGCATTATACCCGCCGGGATGGGAGTAGAAGCTTTCTTT
TRBD2	TRBV10-3	TRBJ2-6	-	CAIRPGLEGRGANVLTF	TGTGCCATCAGACCGGGACTAGAAGGGCGTGGGGCCAACGTCCTGACTTTC
TRBD2	TRBV7-2	TRBJ2-3	-	CASSLVSSGGTDTQYF	TGTGCCAGCAGCTTAGTCTCTAGCGGGGGCACAGATACGCAGTATTTT
-	TRBV7-6	TRBJ2-6	-	CASSLLVSSGANVLTF	TGTGCCAGCAGCTTGCTCGTGAGCTCTGGGGCCAACGTCCTGACTTTC
-	TRBV11-2	TRBJ1-4	-	CASSLDRVFSTNEKLFF	TGTGCCAGCAGCTTAGATCGAGTCTTCTCAACTAATGAAAAACTGTTTTTT
TRBD1	TRBV7-3	TRBJ1-1	-	CASKAQVGQGEAFF	TGTGCCAGTAAAGCCCAAGTGGGACAGGGGGAAGCTTTCTTT
-	TRBV11-3	TRBJ1-1	-	CASSSRGKGNTEAFF	TGTGCCAGCAGCTCACGGGGGAAGGGGAACACTGAAGCTTTCTTT
-	TRBV10-2	TRBJ2-4	-	CASSGGIGGVNIQYF	TGCGCCAGCAGTGGGGGGATCGGAGGGGTAAACATTCAGTACTTC
-	TRBV19	TRBJ2-2	-	CASSQGWSGELFF	TGTGCCAGTAGCCAGGGATGGTCCGGGGAGCTGTTTTTT
-	TRBV21-1	TRBJ1-5	once	CASTQTPEPNQPQHF	TGTGCCAGCACCCAAACACCGGAGCCCAATCAGCCCCAGCATTTT
TRBD1	TRBV25-1	TRBJ1-2	-	CASSDNRGRNYGYTF	TGTGCCAGCAGTGACAACAGGGGCCGCAACTATGGCTACACCTTC
-	TRBV21-1	TRBJ2-3	-	CAPSPGLAGGADTQYF	TGTGCCCCCTCGCCGGGACTAGCGGGGGGCGCAGATACGCAGTATTTT
TRBD2	TRBV2	TRBJ2-3	-	CASREWPGLAGSTDTQYF	TGTGCCAGCAGGGAATGGCCCGGACTAGCGGGGTCCACAGATACGCAGTATTTT
-	TRBV7-8	TRBJ2-3	-	CASSLDRSPDTQYF	TGTGCCAGCAGCTTAGACAGAAGCCCAGATACGCAGTATTTT
TRBD1	TRBV7-8	TRBJ1-1	-	CASSLSGGKAFF	TGTGCCAGCAGCTTATCAGGGGGGAAAGCTTTCTTT
-	TRBV5-1	TRBJ2-5	-	CASSLEQQETQYF	TGCGCCAGCAGCTTGGAACAGCAAGAGACCCAGTACTTC
-	TRBV7-2	TRBJ2-7	-	CASSFSAFGAGDEQYF	TGTGCCAGCAGCTTTTCGGCGTTCGGGGCAGGGGACGAGCAGTACTTC
-	TRBV7-2	TRBJ2-3	-	CASSLQGDTQYF	TGTGCCAGCAGCTTACAGGGAGATACGCAGTATTTT
-	TRBV20-1	TRBJ1-1	-	CSADGQFEAFF	TGCAGTGCCGATGGACAGTTTGAAGCTTTCTTT
-	TRBV9	TRBJ1-6	-	CASSVMGLNNSPLHF	TGTGCCAGCAGCGTAATGGGACTGAATAATTCACCCCTCCACTTT
-	TRBV27	TRBJ1-2	-	CASSPYREGYGYTF	TGTGCCAGCAGTCCGTACAGGGAGGGCTATGGCTACACCTTC
-	TRBV5-5	TRBJ1-1	-	CASSGIGGGGTEAFF	TGTGCCAGCAGCGGGATCGGTGGGGGGGGCACTGAAGCTTTCTTT